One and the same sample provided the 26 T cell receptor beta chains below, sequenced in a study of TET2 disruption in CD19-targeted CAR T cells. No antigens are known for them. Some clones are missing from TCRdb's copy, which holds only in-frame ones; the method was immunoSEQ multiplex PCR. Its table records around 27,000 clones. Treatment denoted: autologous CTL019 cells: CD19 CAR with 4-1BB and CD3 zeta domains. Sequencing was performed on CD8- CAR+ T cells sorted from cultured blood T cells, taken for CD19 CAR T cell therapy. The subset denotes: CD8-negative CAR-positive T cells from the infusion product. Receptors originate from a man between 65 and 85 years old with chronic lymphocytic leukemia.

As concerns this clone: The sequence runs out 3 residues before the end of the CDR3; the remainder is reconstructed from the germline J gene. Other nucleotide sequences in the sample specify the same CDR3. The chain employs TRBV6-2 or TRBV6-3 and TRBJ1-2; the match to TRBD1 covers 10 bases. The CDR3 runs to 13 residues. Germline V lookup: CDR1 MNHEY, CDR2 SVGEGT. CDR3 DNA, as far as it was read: TGTGCCAGCGCGGAGACAGGGGGCACAGGT. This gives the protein CASAETGGTG. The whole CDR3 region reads CASAETGGTGYTF.

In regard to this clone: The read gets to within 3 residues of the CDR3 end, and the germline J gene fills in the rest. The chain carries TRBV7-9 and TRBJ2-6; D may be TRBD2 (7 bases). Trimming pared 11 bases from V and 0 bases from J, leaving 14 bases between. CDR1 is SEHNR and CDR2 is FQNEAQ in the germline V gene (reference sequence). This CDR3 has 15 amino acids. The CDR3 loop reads CAPGGQNSGANVLTF. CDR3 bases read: TGTGCCCCCGGGGGGCAAAACTCTGGGGCCAACGTC.

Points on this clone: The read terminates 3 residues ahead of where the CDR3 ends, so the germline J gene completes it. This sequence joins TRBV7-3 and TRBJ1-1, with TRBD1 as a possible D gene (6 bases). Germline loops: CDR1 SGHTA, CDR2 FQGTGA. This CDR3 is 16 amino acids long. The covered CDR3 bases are TGTGCCAGCAGCTTGGGGGCTAGCGGGGGGCAAGAGACA. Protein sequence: CASSLGASGGQET. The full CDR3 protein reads CASSLGASGGQETAFF.

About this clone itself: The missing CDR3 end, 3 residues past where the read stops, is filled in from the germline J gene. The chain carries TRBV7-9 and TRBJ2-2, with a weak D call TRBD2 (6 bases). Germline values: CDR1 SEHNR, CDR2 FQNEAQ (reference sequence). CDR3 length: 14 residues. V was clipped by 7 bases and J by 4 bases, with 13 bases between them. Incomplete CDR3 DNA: TGTGCCAGCAACCCCAACGGGGGCACCGGGGAG. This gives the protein CASNPNGGTGE. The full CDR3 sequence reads CASNPNGGTGELFF. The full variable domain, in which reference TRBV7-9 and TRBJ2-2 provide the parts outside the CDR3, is DTGVSQNPRHKITKRGQNVTFRCDPISEHNRLYWYRQTLGQGPEFLTYFQNEAQLEKSRLLSDRFSAERPKGSFSTLEIQRTEQGDSAMYLCASNPNGGTGELFFGEGSRLTVL.

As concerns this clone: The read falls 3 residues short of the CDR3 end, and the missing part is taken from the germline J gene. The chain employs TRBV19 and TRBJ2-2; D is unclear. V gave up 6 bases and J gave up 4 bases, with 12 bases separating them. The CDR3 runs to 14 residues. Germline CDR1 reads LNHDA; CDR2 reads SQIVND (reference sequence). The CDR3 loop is CASSQVRATGELFF. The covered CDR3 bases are TGTGCCAGTAGCCAAGTGAGAGCCACCGGGGAG.

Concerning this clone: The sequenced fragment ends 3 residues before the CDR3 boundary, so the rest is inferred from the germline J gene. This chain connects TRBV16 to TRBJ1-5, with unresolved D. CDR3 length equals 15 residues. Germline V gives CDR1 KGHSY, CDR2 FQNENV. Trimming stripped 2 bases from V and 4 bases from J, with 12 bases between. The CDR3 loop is CASSQAPVVNQPQHF. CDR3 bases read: TGTGCCAGCAGCCAAGCTCCGGTAGTGAATCAGCCC.

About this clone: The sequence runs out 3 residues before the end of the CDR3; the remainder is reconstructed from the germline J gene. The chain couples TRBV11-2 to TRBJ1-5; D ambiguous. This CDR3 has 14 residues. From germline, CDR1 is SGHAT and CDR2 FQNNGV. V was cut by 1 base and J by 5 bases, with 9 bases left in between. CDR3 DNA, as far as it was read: TGTGCCAGCAGCTTAGGTAGATCGGATCAGCCC. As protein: CASSLGRSDQP. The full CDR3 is CASSLGRSDQPQHF.

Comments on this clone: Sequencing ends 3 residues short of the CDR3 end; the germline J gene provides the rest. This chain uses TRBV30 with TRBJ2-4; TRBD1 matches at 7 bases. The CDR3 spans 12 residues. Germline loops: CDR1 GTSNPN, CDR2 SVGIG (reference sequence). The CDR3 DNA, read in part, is TGTGCCTTTAAGGGGGCAAGTGAGACT. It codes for CAFKGASET. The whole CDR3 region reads CAFKGASETQYF.

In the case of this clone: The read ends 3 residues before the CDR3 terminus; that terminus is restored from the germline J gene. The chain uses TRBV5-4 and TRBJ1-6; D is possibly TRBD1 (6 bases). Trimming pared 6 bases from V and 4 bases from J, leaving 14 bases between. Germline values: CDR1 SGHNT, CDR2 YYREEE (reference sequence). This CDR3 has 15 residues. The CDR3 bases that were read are TGTGCCAGCACTGTCGCGGGACAATATAATTCACCC. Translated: CASTVAGQYNSP. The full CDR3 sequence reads CASTVAGQYNSPLHF.

The DNA read from the CDR3 is TGTGCCAGCAGTGAAGAGGGGACATCACCCTATGGT. Translated: CASSEEGTSPYG. The CDR3 as a whole reads CASSEEGTSPYGQYF. This chain uses TRBV6-1 with TRBJ2-4; D is perhaps TRBD1 (6 bases). Coverage ceases 3 residues before the CDR3 finishes, and the germline J gene fills in the end. The CDR3 runs 15 residues. CDR1 and CDR2 (germline): MNHNS, SASEGT.

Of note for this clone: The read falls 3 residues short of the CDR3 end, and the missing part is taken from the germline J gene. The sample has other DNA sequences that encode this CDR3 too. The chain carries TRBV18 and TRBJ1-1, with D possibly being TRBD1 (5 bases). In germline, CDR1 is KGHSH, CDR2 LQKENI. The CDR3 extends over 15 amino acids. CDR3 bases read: TGTGCCAGCTCACCACCGGGGCTCGGATCTACAGAG. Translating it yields CASSPPGLGSTE. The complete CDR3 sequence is CASSPPGLGSTEAFF.

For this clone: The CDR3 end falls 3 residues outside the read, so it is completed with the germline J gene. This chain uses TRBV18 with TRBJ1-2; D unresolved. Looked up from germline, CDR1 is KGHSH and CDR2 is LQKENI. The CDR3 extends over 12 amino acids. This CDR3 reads CASSPRVQTYTF. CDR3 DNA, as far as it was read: TGTGCCAGCTCACCTAGGGTGCAGACC.

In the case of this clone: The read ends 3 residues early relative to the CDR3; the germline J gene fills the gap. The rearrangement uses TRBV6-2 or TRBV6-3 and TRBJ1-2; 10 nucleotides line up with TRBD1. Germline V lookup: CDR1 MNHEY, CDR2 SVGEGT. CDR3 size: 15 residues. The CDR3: CASSSPDRGLYDYTF. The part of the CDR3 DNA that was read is TGTGCCAGCAGTTCTCCCGACAGGGGGCTTTACGAC.

CDR3 bases read: TGTGCCAGCAGCCCAACAAGCGGGGCTAGCACAGATACG. Amino acids: CASSPTSGASTDT. The full-length CDR3 reads as CASSPTSGASTDTQYF. This rearrangement joins TRBV7-7 to TRBJ2-3, with 7 bases identical to TRBD2. From the germline J gene comes the end of the CDR3, since the read stops 3 residues before it. This CDR3 comprises 16 residues. V shed 5 bases, J shed 0 bases, and the junction held 8 bases outside the gene matches. Germline CDR1 SSHAT, CDR2 FNYEAQ (reference sequence).

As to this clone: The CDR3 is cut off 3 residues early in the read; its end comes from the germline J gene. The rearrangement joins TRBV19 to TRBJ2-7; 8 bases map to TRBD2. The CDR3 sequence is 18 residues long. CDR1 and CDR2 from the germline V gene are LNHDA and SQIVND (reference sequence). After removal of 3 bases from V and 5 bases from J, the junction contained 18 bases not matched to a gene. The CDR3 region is CASSMGFREGPSLDEQYF. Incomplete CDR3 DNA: TGTGCCAGTAGTATGGGTTTTCGGGAGGGGCCGAGCCTGGACGAG.

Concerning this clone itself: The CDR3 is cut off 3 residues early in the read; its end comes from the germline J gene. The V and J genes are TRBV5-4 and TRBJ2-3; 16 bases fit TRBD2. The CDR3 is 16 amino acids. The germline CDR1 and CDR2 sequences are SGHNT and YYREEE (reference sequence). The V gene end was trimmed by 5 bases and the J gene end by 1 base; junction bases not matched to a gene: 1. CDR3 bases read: TGTGCCAGCAGAGGGACTAGCGGGGGGGGCACAGATACG. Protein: CASRGTSGGGTDT. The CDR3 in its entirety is CASRGTSGGGTDTQYF.

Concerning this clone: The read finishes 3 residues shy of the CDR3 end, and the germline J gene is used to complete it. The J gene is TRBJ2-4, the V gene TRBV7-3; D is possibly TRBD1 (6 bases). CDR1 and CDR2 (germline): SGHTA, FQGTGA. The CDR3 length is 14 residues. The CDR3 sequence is CASSSTSTGKGQYF. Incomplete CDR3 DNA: TGTGCCAGCAGCTCCACTAGTACAGGGAAAGGT.

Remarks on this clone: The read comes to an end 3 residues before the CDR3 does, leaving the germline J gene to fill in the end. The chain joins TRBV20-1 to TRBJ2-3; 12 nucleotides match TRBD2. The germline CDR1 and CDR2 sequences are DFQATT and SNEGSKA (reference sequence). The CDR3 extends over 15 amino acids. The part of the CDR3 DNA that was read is TGCAGTGCTAGAGTACTAGCGGGGGGAGGGGAGACG. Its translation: CSARVLAGGGET. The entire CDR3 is CSARVLAGGGETQYF.

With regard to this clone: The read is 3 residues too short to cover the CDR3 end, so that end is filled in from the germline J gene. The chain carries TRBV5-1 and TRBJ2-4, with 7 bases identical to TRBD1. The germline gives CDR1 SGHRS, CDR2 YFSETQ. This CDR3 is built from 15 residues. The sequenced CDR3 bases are TGCGCCAGCAGCTTGCCTGTAGAGGGGGCTGATGGT. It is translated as CASSLPVEGADG. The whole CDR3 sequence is CASSLPVEGADGQYF. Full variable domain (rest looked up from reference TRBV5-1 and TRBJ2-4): KAGVTQTPRYLIKTRGQQVTLSCSPISGHRSVSWYQQTPGQGLQFLFEYFSETQRNKGNFPGRFSGRQFSNSRSEMNVSTLELGDSALYLCASSLPVEGADGQYFGAGTRLSVL.

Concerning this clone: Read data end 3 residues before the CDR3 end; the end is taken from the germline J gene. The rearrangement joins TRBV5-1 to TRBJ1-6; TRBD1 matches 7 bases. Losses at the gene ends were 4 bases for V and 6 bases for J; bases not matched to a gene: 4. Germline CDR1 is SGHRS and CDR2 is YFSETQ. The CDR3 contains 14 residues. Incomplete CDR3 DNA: TGCGCCAGCAGCACGGGACAGCCTAATTCACCC. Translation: CASSTGQPNSP. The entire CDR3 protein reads CASSTGQPNSPLHF. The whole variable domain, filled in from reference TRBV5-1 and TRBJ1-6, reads KAGVTQTPRYLIKTRGQQVTLSCSPISGHRSVSWYQQTPGQGLQFLFEYFSETQRNKGNFPGRFSGRQFSNSRSEMNVSTLELGDSALYLCASSTGQPNSPLHFGNGTRLTVT.

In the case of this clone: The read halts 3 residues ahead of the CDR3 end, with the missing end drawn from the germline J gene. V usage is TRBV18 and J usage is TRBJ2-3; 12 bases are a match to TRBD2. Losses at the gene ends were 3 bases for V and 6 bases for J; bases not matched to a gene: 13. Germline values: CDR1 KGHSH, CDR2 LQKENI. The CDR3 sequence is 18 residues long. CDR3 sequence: CASSPRRSSGGAEDTQYF. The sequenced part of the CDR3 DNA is TGTGCCAGCTCACCGCGGCGGTCTAGCGGGGGGGCCGAGGATACG.

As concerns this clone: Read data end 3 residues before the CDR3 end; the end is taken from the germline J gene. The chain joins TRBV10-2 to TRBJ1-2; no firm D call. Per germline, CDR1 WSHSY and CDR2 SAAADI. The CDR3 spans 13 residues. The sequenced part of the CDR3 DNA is TGCGCCAGCACCCCCGAGACGGTAGGGGGC. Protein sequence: CASTPETVGG. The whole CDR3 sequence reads CASTPETVGGYTF.

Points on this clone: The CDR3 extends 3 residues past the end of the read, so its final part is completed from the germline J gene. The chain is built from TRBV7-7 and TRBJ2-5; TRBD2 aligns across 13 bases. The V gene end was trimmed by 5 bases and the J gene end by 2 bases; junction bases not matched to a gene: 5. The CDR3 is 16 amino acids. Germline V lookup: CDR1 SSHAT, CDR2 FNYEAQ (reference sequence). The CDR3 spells CASSLSTSGGQETQYF. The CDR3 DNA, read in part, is TGTGCCAGCAGCCTCTCGACTAGCGGGGGGCAAGAGACC.

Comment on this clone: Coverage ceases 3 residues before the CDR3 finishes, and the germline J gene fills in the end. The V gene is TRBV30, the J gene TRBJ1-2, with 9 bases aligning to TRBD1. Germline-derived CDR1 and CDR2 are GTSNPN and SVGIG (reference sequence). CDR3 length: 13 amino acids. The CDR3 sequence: CAWSAQGARSYTF. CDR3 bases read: TGTGCCTGGAGTGCACAGGGGGCGCGGAGC.

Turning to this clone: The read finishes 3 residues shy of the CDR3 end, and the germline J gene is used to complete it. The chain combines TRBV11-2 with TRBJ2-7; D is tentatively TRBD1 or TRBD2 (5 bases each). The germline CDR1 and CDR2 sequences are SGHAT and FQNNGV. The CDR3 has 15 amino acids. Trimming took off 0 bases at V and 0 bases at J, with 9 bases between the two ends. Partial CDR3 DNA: TGTGCCAGCAGCTTAGATCCAGGGAGCTCCTACGAG. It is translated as CASSLDPGSSYE. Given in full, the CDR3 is CASSLDPGSSYEQYF.

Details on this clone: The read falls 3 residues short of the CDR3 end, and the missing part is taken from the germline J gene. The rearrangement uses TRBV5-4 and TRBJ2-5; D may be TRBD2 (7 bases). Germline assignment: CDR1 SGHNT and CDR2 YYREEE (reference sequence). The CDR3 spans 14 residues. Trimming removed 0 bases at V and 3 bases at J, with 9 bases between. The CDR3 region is CASSLAGGKETQYF. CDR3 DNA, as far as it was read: TGTGCCAGCAGCTTGGCGGGGGGCAAAGAGACC.